This T cell receptor (beta chain) was sequenced in a study of OX40 agonist ivuxolimab in advanced cancers. The repertoire was sequenced with immunoSEQ multiplex PCR; TCRdb's copy has only in-frame clones and lacks some. Altogether tens of thousands of clones are present, around 86% being singletons, with the ten largest covering less than 0.8%. V lost 1 base, J lost 5 bases, and 14 bases lay in between. The germline CDR1 and CDR2 sequences are SGHAT and FQNNGV. CDR3 size: 15 residues. The origin of this receptor is an adult with an advanced solid tumor such as melanoma, head and neck, liver or kidney cancer. The starting material was CD4+ or CD8+ T cells sorted from blood, obtained in a trial of the OX40 agonist ivuxolimab. The gene calls are TRBV11-2 and TRBJ1-2; the D gene is possibly TRBD1 (5 bases). The CDR3 DNA reads TGTGCCAGCAGCTTAGTCAGGGAGGCGGGTTATGGCTACACCTTC. Its translation: CASSLVREAGYGYTF.